The rows below give T cell receptor beta chains drawn from one sample of a study of cytomegalovirus exposure and HLA in healthy donors. Only in-frame clones appear in the TCRdb table, and some are missing; sequencing was by immunoSEQ multiplex PCR. The table lists more than 55,000 clones, 90% to 95% of them singletons. The sample consisted of PBMCs. These receptor sequences come from a woman between 18 and 29 years old in good health and CMV-seronegative. CDR3s include the opening cysteine and the closing phenylalanine or tryptophan. D genes are given only for firm matches. The listing skips clone size in some rows; elsewhere it reads once, few, many or a size class.

size: NA; D: NA; V: TRBV5-1; J: TRBJ2-6; CDR3: CASSFWASRSGANVLTF; DNA: TGCGCCAGCAGCTTTTGGGCTAGCCGGTCTGGGGCCAACGTCCTGACTTTC
size: NA; D: NA; V: TRBV28; J: TRBJ1-1; CDR3: CASSLDSREAFF; DNA: TGTGCCAGCAGTTTGGACAGCCGAGAAGCTTTCTTT
size: NA; D: NA; V: TRBV9; J: TRBJ2-3; CDR3: CASSAITDTQYF; DNA: TGTGCCAGCAGCGCTATCACAGATACGCAGTATTTT
size: few; D: TRBD1; V: TRBV4-2; J: TRBJ2-1; CDR3: CASSHQTGGQFF; DNA: TGTGCCAGCAGCCACCAGACAGGGGGACAGTTCTTC
size: NA; D: NA; V: TRBV27; J: TRBJ1-2; CDR3: CASSLYYRDYGYTF; DNA: TGTGCCAGCAGTTTATATTACAGGGACTATGGCTACACCTTC
size: NA; D: NA; V: TRBV28; J: TRBJ1-2; CDR3: CASSFWGQPNYGYTF; DNA: TGTGCCAGCAGTTTTTGGGGGCAGCCTAACTATGGCTACACCTTC
size: NA; D: NA; V: TRBV28; J: TRBJ1-5; CDR3: CASSIGAQHF; DNA: TGTGCCAGCAGTATAGGGGCCCAGCATTTT
size: NA; D: NA; V: TRBV29-1; J: TRBJ2-5; CDR3: CSVEFGDFQETQYF; DNA: TGCAGCGTTGAATTCGGAGACTTCCAAGAGACCCAGTACTTC
size: NA; D: NA; V: TRBV9; J: TRBJ1-1; CDR3: CASSVAAGAGTEAFF; DNA: TGTGCCAGCAGCGTAGCTGCAGGGGCTGGCACTGAAGCTTTCTTT
size: NA; D: NA; V: TRBV6-5; J: TRBJ1-5; CDR3: CASSPTLYSNQPQHF; DNA: TGTGCCAGCAGTCCGACACTTTATAGCAATCAGCCCCAGCATTTT
size: NA; D: TRBD2; V: TRBV4-3; J: TRBJ2-1; CDR3: CASSQGLAGGIYNEQFF; DNA: TGCGCCAGCAGCCAAGGACTAGCGGGGGGGATATACAATGAGCAGTTCTTC